This T cell receptor beta chain was identified in a study of T-cell memory formation after mild COVID-19. Whole-study context: Clusters were largely donor specific. Study-level findings and limits: Day 15 to 85 contractors were CD4/CD8 balanced; later expanders leaned CD4+. Some SARS-CoV-2-responding clones were already detected in memory before infection.

The CDR3 runs 13 residues. Trimming took 0 bases from V and 8 from J, leaving 8 bases between them. Details on this clonotype: What it binds is not known.

TCRdb re-derived calls from the 5' RACE reads in MiXCR, one entry per CDR3 protein. The profile shows over 350,000 distinct CDR3 sequences, about 24% of them singletons. Sequences were obtained from PBMCs or a T cell subset sorted from them (not recorded which). The receptor was derived from an adult woman who had mild COVID-19 (a few samples of this study predate the infection). Cell type and time point are not known. The chain employs TRBV12-3 or TRBV12-4 and TRBJ2-1; D remains ambiguous. DNA for the CDR3: TGTGCCAGCAGTTTAGCGGCTCCCTATGAGCAGTTCTTC. Translating it yields CASSLAAPYEQFF.